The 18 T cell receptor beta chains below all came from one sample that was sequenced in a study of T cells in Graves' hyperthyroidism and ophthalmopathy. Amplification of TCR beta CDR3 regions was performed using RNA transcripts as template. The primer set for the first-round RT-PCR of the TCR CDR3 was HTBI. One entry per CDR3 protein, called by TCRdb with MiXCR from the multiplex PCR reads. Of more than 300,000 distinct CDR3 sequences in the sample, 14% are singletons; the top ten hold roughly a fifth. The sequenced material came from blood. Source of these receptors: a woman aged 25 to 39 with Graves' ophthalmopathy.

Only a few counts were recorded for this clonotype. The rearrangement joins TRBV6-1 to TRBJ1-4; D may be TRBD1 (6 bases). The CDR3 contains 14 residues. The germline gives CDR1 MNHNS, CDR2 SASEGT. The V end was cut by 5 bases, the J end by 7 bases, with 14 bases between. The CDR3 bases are TGTGCCAGCAGTTCCAGGGGAGATTCTGAAAAACTGTTTTTT. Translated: CASSSRGDSEKLFF.

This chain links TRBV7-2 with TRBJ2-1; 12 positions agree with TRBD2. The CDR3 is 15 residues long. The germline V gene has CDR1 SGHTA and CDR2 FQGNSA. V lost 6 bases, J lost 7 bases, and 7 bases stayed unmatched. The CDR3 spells CASSASGGAWNEQFF. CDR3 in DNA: TGTGCCAGCAGTGCTAGCGGGGGGGCATGGAATGAGCAGTTCTTC.

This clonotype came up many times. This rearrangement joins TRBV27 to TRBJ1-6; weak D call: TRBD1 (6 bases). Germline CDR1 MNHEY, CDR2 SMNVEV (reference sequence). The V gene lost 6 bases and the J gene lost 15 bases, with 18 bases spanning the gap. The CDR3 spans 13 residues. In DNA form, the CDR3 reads TGTGCCAGCAGCGTAGATAGGGGGGGTCGCCTCCACTTT. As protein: CASSVDRGGRLHF.

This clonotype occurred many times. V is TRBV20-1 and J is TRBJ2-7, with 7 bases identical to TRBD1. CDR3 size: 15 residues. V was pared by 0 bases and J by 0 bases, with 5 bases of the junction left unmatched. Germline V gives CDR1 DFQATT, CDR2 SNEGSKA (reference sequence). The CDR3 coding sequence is TGCAGTGCTAGAGATCTGAGGGACAGCTCCTACGAGCAGTACTTC. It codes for CSARDLRDSSYEQYF.

This CDR3 is CASTQDRAKNTEAFF. The CDR3 region has the DNA TGTGCCAGTACCCAGGACAGGGCAAAGAACACTGAAGCTTTCTTT. The chain has TRBV19 and TRBJ1-1, with TRBD1 matching 8 bases. Unmatched junction bases numbered 8, after V lost 7 bases and J lost 1 base. The germline V gene has CDR1 LNHDA and CDR2 SQIVND (reference sequence). This CDR3 region has 15 residues. The full variable domain, completed using reference TRBV19 and TRBJ1-1, is DGGITQSPKYLFRKEGQNVTLSCEQNLNHDAMYWYRQDPGQGLRLIYYSQIVNDFQKGDIAEGYSVSREKKESFPLTVTSAQKNPTAFYLCASTQDRAKNTEAFFGQGTRLTVV.

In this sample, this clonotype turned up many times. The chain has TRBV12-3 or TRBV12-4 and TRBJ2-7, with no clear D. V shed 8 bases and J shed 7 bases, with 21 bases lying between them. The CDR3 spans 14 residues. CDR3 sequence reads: CASSLVGDISEQYF. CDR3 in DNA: TGTGCCAGCTCCTTGGTTGGGGATATTTCGGAGCAGTACTTC.

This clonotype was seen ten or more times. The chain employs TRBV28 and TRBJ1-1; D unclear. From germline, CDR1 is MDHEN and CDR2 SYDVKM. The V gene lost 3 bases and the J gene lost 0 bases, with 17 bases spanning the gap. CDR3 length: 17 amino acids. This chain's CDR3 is CASSFRFAGKMNTEAFF. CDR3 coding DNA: TGTGCCAGCAGTTTCAGGTTTGCGGGGAAGATGAACACTGAAGCTTTCTTT.

The CDR3 bases are TGTGCCAGCAGCTTACCGACAGGGTCCAATGAGCAGTTCTTC. Residues: CASSLPTGSNEQFF. The rearrangement joins TRBV7-9 to TRBJ2-1; 7 nucleotides align to TRBD1. Germline lookup yields CDR1 SEHNR and CDR2 FQNEAQ (reference sequence). Germline trimming cut 2 bases from V and 6 bases from J; bases unmatched to any gene: 4. CDR3 length: 14 amino acids.

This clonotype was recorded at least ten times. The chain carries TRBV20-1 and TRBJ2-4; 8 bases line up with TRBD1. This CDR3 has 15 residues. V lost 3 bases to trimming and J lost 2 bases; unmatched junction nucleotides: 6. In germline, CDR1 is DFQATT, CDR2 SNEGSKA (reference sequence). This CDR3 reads CSASITGGTKNIQYF. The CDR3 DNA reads TGCAGTGCTAGTATAACAGGGGGAACCAAAAACATTCAGTACTTC.

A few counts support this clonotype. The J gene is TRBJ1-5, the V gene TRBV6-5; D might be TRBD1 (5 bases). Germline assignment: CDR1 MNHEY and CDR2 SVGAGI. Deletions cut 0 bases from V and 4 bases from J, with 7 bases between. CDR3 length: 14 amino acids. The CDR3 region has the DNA TGTGCCAGCAGTTACTCGGGGGGAAATCAGCCCCAGCATTTT. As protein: CASSYSGGNQPQHF.

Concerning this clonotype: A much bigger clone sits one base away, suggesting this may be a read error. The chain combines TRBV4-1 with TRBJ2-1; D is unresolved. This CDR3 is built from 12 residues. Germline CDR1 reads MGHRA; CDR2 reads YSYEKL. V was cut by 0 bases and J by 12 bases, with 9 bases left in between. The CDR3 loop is CASSQDTRGQFF. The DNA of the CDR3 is TGCGCCAGCAGCCAAGACACCCGTGGGCAGTTCTTC.

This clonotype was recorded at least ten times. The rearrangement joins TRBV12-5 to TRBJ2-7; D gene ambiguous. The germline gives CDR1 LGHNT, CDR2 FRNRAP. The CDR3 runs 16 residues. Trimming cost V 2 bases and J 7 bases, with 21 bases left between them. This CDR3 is CASGLPKTENLLEQYF. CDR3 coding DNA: TGTGCTAGTGGTTTGCCAAAGACGGAGAACCTCTTGGAGCAGTACTTC.

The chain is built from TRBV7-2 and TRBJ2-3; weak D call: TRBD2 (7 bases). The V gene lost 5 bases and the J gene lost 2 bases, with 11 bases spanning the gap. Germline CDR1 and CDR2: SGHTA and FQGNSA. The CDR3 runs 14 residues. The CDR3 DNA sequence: TGTGCCAGCAGCGGGGGGGCAATCACAGATACGCAGTATTTT. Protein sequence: CASSGGAITDTQYF.

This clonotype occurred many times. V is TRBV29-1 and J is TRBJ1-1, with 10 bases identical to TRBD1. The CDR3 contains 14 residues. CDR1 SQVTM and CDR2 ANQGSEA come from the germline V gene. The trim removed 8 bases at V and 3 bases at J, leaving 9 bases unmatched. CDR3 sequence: CSSRSGQGYTEAFF. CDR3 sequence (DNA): TGCAGCTCCAGGTCGGGACAGGGGTACACTGAAGCTTTCTTT.

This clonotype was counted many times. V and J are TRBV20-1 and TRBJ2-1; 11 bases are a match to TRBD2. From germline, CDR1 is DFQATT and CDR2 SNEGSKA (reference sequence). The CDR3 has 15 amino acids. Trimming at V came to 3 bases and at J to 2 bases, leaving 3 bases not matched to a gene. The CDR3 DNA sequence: TGCAGTGCTAGGGAGGGACTAGCGGCCTACAATGAGCAGTTCTTC. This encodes CSAREGLAAYNEQFF.

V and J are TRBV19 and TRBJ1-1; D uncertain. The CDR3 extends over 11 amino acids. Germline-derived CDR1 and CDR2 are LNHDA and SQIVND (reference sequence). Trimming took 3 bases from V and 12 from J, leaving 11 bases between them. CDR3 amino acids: CASSISGNSFF. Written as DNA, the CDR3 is TGTGCCAGTAGTATCTCCGGGAATTCTTTCTTT.

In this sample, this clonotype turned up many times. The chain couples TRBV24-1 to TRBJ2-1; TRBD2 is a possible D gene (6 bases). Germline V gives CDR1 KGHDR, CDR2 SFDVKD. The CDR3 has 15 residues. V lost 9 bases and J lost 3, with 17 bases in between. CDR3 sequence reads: CATSDVIADYNEQFF. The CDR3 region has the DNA TGTGCCACCTCCGATGTGATAGCGGACTACAATGAGCAGTTCTTC.

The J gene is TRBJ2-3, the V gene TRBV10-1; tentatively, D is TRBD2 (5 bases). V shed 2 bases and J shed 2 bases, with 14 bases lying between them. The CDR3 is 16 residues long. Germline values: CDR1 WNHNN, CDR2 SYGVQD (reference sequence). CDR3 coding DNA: TGCGCCAGCAGTGAGACTCAGGACTTAAACACAGATACGCAGTATTTT. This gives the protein CASSETQDLNTDTQYF.